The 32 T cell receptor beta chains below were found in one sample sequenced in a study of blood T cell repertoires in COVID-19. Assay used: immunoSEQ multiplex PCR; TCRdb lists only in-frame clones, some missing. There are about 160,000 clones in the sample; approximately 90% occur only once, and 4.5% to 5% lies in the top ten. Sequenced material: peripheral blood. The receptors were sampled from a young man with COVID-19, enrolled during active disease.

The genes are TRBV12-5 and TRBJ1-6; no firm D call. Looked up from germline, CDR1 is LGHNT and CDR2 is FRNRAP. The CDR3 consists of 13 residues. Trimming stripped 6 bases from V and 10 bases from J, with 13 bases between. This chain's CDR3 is CASGFGKGSPLHF. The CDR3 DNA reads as TGTGCTAGTGGATTCGGGAAAGGATCACCCCTCCACTTT.

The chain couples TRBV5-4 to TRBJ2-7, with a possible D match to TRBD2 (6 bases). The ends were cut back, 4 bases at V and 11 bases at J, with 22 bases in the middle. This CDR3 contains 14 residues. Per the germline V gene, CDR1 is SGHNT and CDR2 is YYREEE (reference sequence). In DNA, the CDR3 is TGTGCCAGCAGCCAGAAGAGCAGGGAGGTTATGGAGTACTTC. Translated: CASSQKSREVMEYF. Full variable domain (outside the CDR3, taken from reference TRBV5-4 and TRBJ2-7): ETGVTQSPTHLIKTRGQQVTLRCSSQSGHNTVSWYQQALGQGPQFIFQYYREEENGRGNFPPRFSGLQFPNYSSELNVNALELDDSALYLCASSQKSREVMEYFGPGTRLTVT.

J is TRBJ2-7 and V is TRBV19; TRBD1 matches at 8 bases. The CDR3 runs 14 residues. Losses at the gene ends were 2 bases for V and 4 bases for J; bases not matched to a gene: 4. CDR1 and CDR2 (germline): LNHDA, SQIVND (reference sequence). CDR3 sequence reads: CASSIRTGWYEQYF. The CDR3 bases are TGTGCCAGTAGTATAAGGACAGGGTGGTACGAGCAGTACTTC.

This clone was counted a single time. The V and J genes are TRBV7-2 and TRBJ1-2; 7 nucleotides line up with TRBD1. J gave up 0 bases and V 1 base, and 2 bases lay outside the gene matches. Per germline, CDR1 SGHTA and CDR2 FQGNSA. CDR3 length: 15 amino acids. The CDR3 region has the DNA TGTGCCAGCAGCTTAGAGGGGGCGTCTAACTATGGCTACACCTTC. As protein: CASSLEGASNYGYTF.

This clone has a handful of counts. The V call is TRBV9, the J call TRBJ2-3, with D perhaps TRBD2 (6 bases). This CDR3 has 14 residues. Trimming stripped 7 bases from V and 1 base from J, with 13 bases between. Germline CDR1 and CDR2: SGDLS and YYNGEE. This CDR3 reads CASSREYGTDTQYF. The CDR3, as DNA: TGTGCCAGCTCTCGGGAGTATGGCACAGATACGCAGTATTTT. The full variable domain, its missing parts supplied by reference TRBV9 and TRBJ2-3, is DSGVTQTPKHLITATGQRVTLRCSPRSGDLSVYWYQQSLDQGLQFLIQYYNGEERAKGNILERFSAQQFPDLHSELNLSSLELGDSALYFCASSREYGTDTQYFGPGTRLTVL.

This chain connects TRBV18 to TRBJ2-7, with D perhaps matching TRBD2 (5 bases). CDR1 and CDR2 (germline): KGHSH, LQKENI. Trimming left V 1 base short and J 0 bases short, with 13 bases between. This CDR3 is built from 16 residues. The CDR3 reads CASSPLGLGSSYEQYF. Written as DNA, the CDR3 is TGTGCCAGCTCACCACTTGGACTGGGGAGCTCCTACGAGCAGTACTTC.

The chain's CDR3 is CASSLAGTSGTQSSYNEQFF. Written as DNA, the CDR3 is TGCGCCAGCAGCTTGGCCGGGACTAGCGGCACCCAGAGCTCCTACAATGAGCAGTTCTTC. This chain connects TRBV5-1 to TRBJ2-1, with 11 nucleotides matching TRBD2. Germline V gene data show CDR1 as SGHRS and CDR2 as YFSETQ. The V gene end was trimmed by 0 bases and the J gene end by 0 bases; junction bases not matched to a gene: 11. CDR3 length: 20 residues. The full variable domain, with the rest looked up from reference TRBV5-1 and TRBJ2-1, is KAGVTQTPRYLIKTRGQQVTLSCSPISGHRSVSWYQQTPGQGLQFLFEYFSETQRNKGNFPGRFSGRQFSNSRSEMNVSTLELGDSALYLCASSLAGTSGTQSSYNEQFFGPGTRLTVL.

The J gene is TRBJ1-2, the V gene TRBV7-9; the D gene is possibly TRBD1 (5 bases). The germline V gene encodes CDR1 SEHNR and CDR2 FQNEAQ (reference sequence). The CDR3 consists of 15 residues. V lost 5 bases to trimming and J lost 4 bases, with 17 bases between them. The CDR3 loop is CASSPQAVGFYGYTF. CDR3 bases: TGTGCCAGCAGCCCACAGGCTGTCGGATTCTATGGCTACACCTTC. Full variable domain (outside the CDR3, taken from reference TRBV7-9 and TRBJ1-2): DTGVSQNPRHKITKRGQNVTFRCDPISEHNRLYWYRQTLGQGPEFLTYFQNEAQLEKSRLLSDRFSAERPKGSFSTLEIQRTEQGDSAMYLCASSPQAVGFYGYTFGSGTRLTVV.

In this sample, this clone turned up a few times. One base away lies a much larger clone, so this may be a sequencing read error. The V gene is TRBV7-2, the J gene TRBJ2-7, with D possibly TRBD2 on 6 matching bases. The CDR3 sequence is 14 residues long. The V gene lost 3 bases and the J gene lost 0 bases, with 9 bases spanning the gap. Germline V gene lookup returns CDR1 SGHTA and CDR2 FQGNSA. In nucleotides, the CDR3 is TGTGCCAGCAGCTTGGGCGGGGACTCCTACGAGCAGTACTTC. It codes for CASSLGGDSYEQYF. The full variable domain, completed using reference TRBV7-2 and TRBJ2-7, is GAGVSQSPSNKVTEKGKDVELRCDPISGHTALYWYRQSLGQGLEFLIYFQGNSAPDKSGLPSDRFSAERTGGSVSTLTIQRTQQEDSAVYLCASSLGGDSYEQYFGPGTRLTVT.

This CDR3 reads CASSYPGLNTEAFF. As DNA, the CDR3 is TGTGCCAGCAGTTACCCCGGTTTGAACACTGAAGCTTTCTTT. The chain couples TRBV6-5 to TRBJ1-1; D is undetermined. Trimming took 2 bases from V and 0 from J, leaving 7 bases between them. Germline values: CDR1 MNHEY, CDR2 SVGAGI. There are 14 residues in the CDR3.

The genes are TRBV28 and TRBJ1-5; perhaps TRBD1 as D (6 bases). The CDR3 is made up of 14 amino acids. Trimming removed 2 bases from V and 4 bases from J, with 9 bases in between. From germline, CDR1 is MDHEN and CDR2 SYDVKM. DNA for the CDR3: TGTGCCAGCAGTTTACCCAGGGGTAATCAGCCCCAGCATTTT. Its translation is CASSLPRGNQPQHF. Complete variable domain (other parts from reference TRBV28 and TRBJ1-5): DVKVTQSSRYLVKRTGEKVFLECVQDMDHENMFWYRQDPGLGLRLIYFSYDVKMKEKGDIPEGYSVSREKKERFSLILESASTNQTSMYLCASSLPRGNQPQHFGDGTRLSIL.

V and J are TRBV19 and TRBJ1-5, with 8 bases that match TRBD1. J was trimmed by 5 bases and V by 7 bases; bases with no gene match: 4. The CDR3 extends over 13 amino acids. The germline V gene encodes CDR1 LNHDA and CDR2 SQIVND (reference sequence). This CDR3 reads CASTTQGDQPQHF. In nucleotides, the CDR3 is TGTGCCAGTACCACACAGGGGGATCAGCCCCAGCATTTT.

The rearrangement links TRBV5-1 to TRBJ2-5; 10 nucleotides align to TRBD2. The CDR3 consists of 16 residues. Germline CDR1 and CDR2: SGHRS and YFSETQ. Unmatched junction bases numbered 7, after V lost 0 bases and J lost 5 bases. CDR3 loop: CASSLAGLAGVETQYF. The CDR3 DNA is TGCGCCAGCAGCTTGGCCGGGCTAGCGGGAGTTGAGACCCAGTACTTC.

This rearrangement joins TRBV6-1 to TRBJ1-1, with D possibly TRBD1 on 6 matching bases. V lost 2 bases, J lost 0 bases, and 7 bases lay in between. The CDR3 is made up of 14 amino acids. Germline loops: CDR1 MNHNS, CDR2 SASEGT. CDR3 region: CASSERQVNTEAFF. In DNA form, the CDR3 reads TGTGCCAGCAGTGAAAGACAGGTGAACACTGAAGCTTTCTTT.

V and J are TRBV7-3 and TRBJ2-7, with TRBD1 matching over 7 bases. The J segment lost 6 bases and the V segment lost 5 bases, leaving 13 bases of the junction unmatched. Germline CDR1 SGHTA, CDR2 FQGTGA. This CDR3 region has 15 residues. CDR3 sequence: CASSAPTRQGAEQYF. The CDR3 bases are TGTGCCAGCAGCGCACCGACAAGACAGGGAGCCGAGCAGTACTTC.

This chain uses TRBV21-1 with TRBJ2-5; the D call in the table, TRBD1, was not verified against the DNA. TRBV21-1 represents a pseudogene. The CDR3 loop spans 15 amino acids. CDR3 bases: TGTGCCAGCAGTCATGGGGACAGGGGCGAAGAGACCCAGTACTTC. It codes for CASSHGDRGEETQYF.

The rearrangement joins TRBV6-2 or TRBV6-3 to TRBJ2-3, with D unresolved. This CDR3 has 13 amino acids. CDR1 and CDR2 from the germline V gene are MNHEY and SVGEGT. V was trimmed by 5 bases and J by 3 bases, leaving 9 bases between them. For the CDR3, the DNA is TGTGCCAGCAGTCCGCGCCGGACAGATACGCAGTATTTT. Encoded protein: CASSPRRTDTQYF.

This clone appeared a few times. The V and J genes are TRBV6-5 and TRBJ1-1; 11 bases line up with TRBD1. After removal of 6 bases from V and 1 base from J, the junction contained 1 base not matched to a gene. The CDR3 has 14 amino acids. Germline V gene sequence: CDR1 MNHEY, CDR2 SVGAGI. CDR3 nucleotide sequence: TGTGCCAGCAGGGGGACAGGGGGGAACACTGAAGCTTTCTTT. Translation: CASRGTGGNTEAFF.

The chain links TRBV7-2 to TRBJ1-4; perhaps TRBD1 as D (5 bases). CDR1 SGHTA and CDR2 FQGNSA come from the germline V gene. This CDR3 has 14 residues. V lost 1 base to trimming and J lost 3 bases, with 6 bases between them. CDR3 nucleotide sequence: TGTGCCAGCAGCTTAGTAGGGGCTAATGAAAAACTGTTTTTT. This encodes CASSLVGANEKLFF.

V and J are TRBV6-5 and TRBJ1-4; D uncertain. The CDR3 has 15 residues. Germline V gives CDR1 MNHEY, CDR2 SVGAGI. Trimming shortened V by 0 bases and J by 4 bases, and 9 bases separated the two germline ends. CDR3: CASSYSTGVNEKLFF. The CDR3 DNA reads TGTGCCAGCAGTTACTCGACTGGCGTTAATGAAAAACTGTTTTTT.

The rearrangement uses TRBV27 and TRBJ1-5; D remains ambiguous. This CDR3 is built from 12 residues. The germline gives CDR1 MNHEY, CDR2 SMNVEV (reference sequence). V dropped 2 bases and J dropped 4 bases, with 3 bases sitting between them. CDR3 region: CASSLPNQPQHF. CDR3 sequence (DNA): TGTGCCAGCAGTTTACCGAATCAGCCCCAGCATTTT.

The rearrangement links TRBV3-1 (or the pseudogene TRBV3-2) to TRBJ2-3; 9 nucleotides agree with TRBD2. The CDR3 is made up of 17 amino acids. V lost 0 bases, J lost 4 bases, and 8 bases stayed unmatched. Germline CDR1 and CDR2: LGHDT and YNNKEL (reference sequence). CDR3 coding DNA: TGTGCCAGCAGCCAAGATTTATTAGCGGGAGTCTCAGATACGCAGTATTTT. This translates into CASSQDLLAGVSDTQYF.

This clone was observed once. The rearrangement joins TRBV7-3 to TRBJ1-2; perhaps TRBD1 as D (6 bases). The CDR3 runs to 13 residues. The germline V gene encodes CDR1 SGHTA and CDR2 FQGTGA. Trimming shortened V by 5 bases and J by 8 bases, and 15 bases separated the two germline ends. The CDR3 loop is CASSLDRLGGYTF. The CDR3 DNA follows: TGTGCCAGCAGCCTAGACAGGCTCGGCGGCTACACCTTC. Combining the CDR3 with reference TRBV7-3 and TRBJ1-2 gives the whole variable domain GAGVSQTPSNKVTEKGKYVELRCDPISGHTALYWYRQSLGQGPEFLIYFQGTGAADDSGLPNDRFFAVRPEGSVSTLKIQRTERGDSAVYLCASSLDRLGGYTFGSGTRLTVV.

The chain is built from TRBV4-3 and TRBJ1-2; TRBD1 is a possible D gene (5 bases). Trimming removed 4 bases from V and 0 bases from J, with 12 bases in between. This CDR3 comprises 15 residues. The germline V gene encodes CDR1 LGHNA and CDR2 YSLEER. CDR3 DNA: TGCGCCAGCAGCCTAGGACATCTTCCTAACTATGGCTACACCTTC. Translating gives CASSLGHLPNYGYTF.

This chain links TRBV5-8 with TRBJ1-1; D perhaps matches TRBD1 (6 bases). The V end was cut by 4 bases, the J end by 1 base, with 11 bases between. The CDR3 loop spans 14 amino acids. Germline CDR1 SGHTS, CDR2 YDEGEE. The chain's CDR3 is CASSMTGRNTEAFF. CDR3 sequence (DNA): TGTGCCAGCAGCATGACAGGCCGGAACACTGAAGCTTTCTTT.

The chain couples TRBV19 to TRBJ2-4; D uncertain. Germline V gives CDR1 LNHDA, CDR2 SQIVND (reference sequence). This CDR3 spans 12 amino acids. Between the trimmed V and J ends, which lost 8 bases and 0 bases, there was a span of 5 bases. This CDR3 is CASALAKNIQYF. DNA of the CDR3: TGTGCCAGTGCACTAGCCAAAAACATTCAGTACTTC.

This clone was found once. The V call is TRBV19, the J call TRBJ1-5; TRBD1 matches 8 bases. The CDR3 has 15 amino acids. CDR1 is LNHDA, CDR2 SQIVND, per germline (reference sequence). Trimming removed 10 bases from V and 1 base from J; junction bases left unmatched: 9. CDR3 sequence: CATLTGAGSNQPQHF. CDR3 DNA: TGTGCCACGCTGACAGGGGCTGGGAGCAATCAGCCCCAGCATTTT.

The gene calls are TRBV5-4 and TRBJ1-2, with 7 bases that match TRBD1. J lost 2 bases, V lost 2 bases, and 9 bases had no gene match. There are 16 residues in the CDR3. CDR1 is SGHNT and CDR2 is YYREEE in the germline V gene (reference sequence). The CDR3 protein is CASSFGDSFLNYGYTF. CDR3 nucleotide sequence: TGTGCCAGCAGCTTTGGGGACAGTTTTCTAAACTATGGCTACACCTTC. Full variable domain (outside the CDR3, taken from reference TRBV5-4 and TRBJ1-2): ETGVTQSPTHLIKTRGQQVTLRCSSQSGHNTVSWYQQALGQGPQFIFQYYREEENGRGNFPPRFSGLQFPNYSSELNVNALELDDSALYLCASSFGDSFLNYGYTFGSGTRLTVV.

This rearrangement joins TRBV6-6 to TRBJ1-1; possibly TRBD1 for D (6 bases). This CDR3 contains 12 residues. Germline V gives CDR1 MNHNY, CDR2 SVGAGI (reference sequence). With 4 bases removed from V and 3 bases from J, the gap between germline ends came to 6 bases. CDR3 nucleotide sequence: TGTGCCAGCAGTTCAGGGGACACTGAAGCTTTCTTT. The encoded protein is CASSSGDTEAFF.

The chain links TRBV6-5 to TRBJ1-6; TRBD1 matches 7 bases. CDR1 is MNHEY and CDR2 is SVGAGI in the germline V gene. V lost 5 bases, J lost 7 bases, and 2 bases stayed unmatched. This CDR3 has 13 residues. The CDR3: CASSPGQNSPLHF. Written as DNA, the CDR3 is TGTGCCAGCAGTCCGGGACAGAATTCACCCCTCCACTTT.

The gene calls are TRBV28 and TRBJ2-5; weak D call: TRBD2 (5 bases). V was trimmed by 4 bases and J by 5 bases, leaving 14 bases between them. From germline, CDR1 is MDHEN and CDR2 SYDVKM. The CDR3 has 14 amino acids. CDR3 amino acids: CASSWTQLAETQYF. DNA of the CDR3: TGTGCCAGCAGTTGGACGCAGTTAGCGGAGACCCAGTACTTC.

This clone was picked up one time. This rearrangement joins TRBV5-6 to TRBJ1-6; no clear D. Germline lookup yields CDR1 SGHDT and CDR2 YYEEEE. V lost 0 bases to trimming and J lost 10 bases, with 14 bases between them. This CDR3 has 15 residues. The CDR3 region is CASSLGYEGYSPLHF. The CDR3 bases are TGTGCCAGCAGCTTGGGGTATGAGGGATACTCACCCCTCCACTTT. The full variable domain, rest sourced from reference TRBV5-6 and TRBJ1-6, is DAGVTQSPTHLIKTRGQQVTLRCSPKSGHDTVSWYQQALGQGPQFIFQYYEEEERQRGNFPDRFSGHQFPNYSSELNVNALLLGDSALYLCASSLGYEGYSPLHFGNGTRLTVT.